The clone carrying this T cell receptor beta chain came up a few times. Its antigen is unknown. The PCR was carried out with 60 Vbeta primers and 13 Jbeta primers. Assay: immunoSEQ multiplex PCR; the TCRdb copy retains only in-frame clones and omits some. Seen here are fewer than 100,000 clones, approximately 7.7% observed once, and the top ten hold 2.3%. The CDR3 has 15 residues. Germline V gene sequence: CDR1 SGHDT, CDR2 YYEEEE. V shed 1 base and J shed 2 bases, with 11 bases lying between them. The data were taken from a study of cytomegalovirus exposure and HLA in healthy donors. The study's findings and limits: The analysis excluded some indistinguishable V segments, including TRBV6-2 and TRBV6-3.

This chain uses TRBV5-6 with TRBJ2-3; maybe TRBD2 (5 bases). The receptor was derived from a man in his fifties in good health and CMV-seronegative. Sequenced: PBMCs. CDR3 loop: CASSLRPAATDTQYF. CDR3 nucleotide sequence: TGTGCCAGCAGCTTGAGGCCAGCGGCCACAGATACGCAGTATTTT.